The T cell receptor beta chain under discussion was sequenced for a study of CD8 T cells in ankylosing spondylitis. This clonotype was recorded a few times. Its specificity is not known. Regarding the study as a whole: For ankylosing spondylitis blood, a TCR beta motif of about eight highly homologous variants appeared characteristic. Disease-associated clonotypes exhibited CD8+ identity and were relatively infrequent in peripheral blood.

One entry per CDR3 protein results from TCRdb running MiXCR on the 5' RACE reads. Seen here are 220,000 or so distinct CDR3 sequences, approximately 20% observed once, and the top ten hold roughly 46%. V lost 0 bases and J lost 2, with 13 bases in between. Germline V gene data show CDR1 as LNHNV and CDR2 as YYDKDF (reference sequence). The length of the CDR3 is 16 residues. The gene calls are TRBV15 and TRBJ1-2, with D perhaps TRBD1 (6 bases). This receptor was taken from a male donor with ankylosing spondylitis. Sequences were obtained from blood, either unsorted or a sorted T cell fraction (not recorded which). The CDR3 nucleotides are TGTGCCACCAGCAGAGATAAGGGGGGACCCAACTATGGCTACACCTTC. Translation: CATSRDKGGPNYGYTF. Full variable domain (missing parts from reference TRBV15 and TRBJ1-2): DAMVIQNPRYQVTQFGKPVTLSCSQTLNHNVMYWYQQKSSQAPKLLFHYYDKDFNNEADTPDNFQSRRPNTSFCFLDIRSPGLGDTAMYLCATSRDKGGPNYGYTFGSGTRLTVV.